The sequence of this TCR beta chain was determined in a study of blood T cells in healthy people across ages. The second PCR ran roughly 6 to 12 cycles with a sample-barcoded 5' primer and J-beta primers. Every cDNA was tagged by a template-switch adaptor with 12 random nucleotides. One entry per CDR3 protein results from TCRdb running MiXCR on the 5' RACE reads. The sample yields 1.8 million or so distinct CDR3 sequences, about 39% seen once. This clonotype was observed a few times. The junction departs from germline at one end; a sequencing error may be responsible. This TCR derives from a human donor in good health. Sequenced material: blood.

The CDR3 loop is CATSAVGNYGYTF. CDR3 in DNA: TGTGCCACCAGCGCCGTTGGGAACTATGGCTACACCTTC. The chain employs TRBV5-6 and TRBJ1-2; no firm D call. This CDR3 region has 13 residues. CDR1 SGHDT and CDR2 YYEEEE come from the germline V gene.